The rows below give T cell receptor beta chains drawn from one sample of a study of CXCR3-negative and CXCR3-positive naive CD8 T cells. TCRdb reprocessed the 5' RACE reads; each CDR3 protein has one entry and no DNA is given. Here the sample table reports some 25,000 distinct CDR3 sequences. Specimen: naive CXCR3- CD8+ T cells from blood. The receptor set was obtained from a human donor in good health. Some clones in this sample may be carry-over from other donors' samples. The CDR3 runs from the conserved cysteine through the conserved F or W. Fields, in order: J gene, V gene, clone size, CDR3 protein. Clone size is shown for a subset of rows, as once, few, many or a class of expanded clone.

j_gene: TRBJ1-5
v_gene: TRBV29-1
abundance: -
CDR3aa: CSVGGVRNQPQHF

j_gene: TRBJ2-3
v_gene: TRBV4-2
abundance: -
CDR3aa: CASSQGVSVVAGTQYF

j_gene: TRBJ2-3
v_gene: TRBV7-3
abundance: -
CDR3aa: CASSLGSRADTQYF

j_gene: TRBJ2-7
v_gene: TRBV25-1
abundance: -
CDR3aa: CASSESKGTTYEQYF

j_gene: TRBJ2-7
v_gene: TRBV28
abundance: -
CDR3aa: CASSDLVESTSEQYF

j_gene: TRBJ2-7
v_gene: TRBV7-3
abundance: -
CDR3aa: CASSFGDGPYEQYF

j_gene: TRBJ2-7
v_gene: TRBV29-1
abundance: -
CDR3aa: CSVEYKVGEQYF

j_gene: TRBJ1-3
v_gene: TRBV20-1
abundance: -
CDR3aa: CSARAFLSSGNTIYF

j_gene: TRBJ2-2
v_gene: TRBV7-9
abundance: -
CDR3aa: CASSFAGNTGELFF

j_gene: TRBJ1-2
v_gene: TRBV4-1
abundance: -
CDR3aa: CASNGGREVEGYTF

j_gene: TRBJ1-1
v_gene: TRBV7-8
abundance: -
CDR3aa: CASSLVVSAGVAEAFF

j_gene: TRBJ2-2
v_gene: TRBV28
abundance: -
CDR3aa: CATLDSPGELFF

j_gene: TRBJ2-5
v_gene: TRBV5-4
abundance: -
CDR3aa: CASSSVWDSQETQYF

j_gene: TRBJ1-2
v_gene: TRBV6-5
abundance: -
CDR3aa: CASSPDTANYGYTF

j_gene: TRBJ2-1
v_gene: TRBV6-2/TRBV6-3
abundance: -
CDR3aa: CASSYSPGTSGYNEQSF

j_gene: TRBJ2-7
v_gene: TRBV14
abundance: -
CDR3aa: CASSQDITLYRCEQYF

j_gene: TRBJ2-5
v_gene: TRBV7-9
abundance: -
CDR3aa: CASSFPKLGVETQYF

j_gene: TRBJ1-4
v_gene: TRBV29-1
abundance: -
CDR3aa: CTGRQGLEEKLFF

j_gene: TRBJ1-1
v_gene: TRBV11-2
abundance: -
CDR3aa: CASSLGPADYWTEAFF

j_gene: TRBJ2-7
v_gene: TRBV7-9
abundance: -
CDR3aa: CASSQQGGYEQYF

j_gene: TRBJ1-1
v_gene: TRBV19
abundance: -
CDR3aa: CASSIVSTEAFF

j_gene: TRBJ2-1
v_gene: TRBV29-1
abundance: -
CDR3aa: CSVDTGYNEQFF

j_gene: TRBJ2-7
v_gene: TRBV6-5
abundance: -
CDR3aa: CASSYSPGSEQYF

j_gene: TRBJ1-5
v_gene: TRBV6-6
abundance: -
CDR3aa: CASSQSQEAYSNQPQHF

j_gene: TRBJ1-2
v_gene: TRBV7-2
abundance: -
CDR3aa: CASSLEGASYYGYTF

j_gene: TRBJ2-3
v_gene: TRBV7-3
abundance: -
CDR3aa: CASSLLRTDTQYF

j_gene: TRBJ2-3
v_gene: TRBV25-1
abundance: -
CDR3aa: CASGPGSRAQYF

j_gene: TRBJ1-1
v_gene: TRBV7-2
abundance: -
CDR3aa: CASSLAPRLTANTEAFF

j_gene: TRBJ2-1
v_gene: TRBV5-1
abundance: -
CDR3aa: CASSLEPGLDNEQFF

j_gene: TRBJ2-3
v_gene: TRBV6-6
abundance: -
CDR3aa: CASSYSIDFLARTGTDTQYF

j_gene: TRBJ1-6
v_gene: TRBV29-1
abundance: medium-sized
CDR3aa: CSVSTGVGNSPLHF

j_gene: TRBJ2-1
v_gene: TRBV20-1
abundance: -
CDR3aa: CSARRLEDDEQFF

j_gene: TRBJ1-1
v_gene: TRBV5-1
abundance: -
CDR3aa: CASSLAPDEAFF

j_gene: TRBJ2-2
v_gene: TRBV29-1
abundance: -
CDR3aa: CSASRAGMNTGELFF

j_gene: TRBJ2-7
v_gene: TRBV5-6
abundance: -
CDR3aa: CATEGAGSYEQYF

j_gene: TRBJ1-1
v_gene: TRBV19
abundance: -
CDR3aa: CASSSRTGGALNTEAFF

j_gene: TRBJ1-1
v_gene: TRBV29-1
abundance: -
CDR3aa: CSVETGSMNTEAFF

j_gene: TRBJ1-1
v_gene: TRBV4-3
abundance: -
CDR3aa: CASSDDRGTEAFF

j_gene: TRBJ2-3
v_gene: TRBV20-1
abundance: -
CDR3aa: CSARDPGLEADTQYF

j_gene: TRBJ2-5
v_gene: TRBV28
abundance: -
CDR3aa: CASSTNEDYQETQYF

j_gene: TRBJ2-7
v_gene: TRBV7-9
abundance: -
CDR3aa: CASSPGDHEQYF

j_gene: TRBJ2-5
v_gene: TRBV28
abundance: -
CDR3aa: CASSSRLQGLAGETQYF

j_gene: TRBJ1-5
v_gene: TRBV12-3/TRBV12-4
abundance: -
CDR3aa: CASRGEDQPQHF

j_gene: TRBJ2-7
v_gene: TRBV19
abundance: -
CDR3aa: CASALGSDYEQYF

j_gene: TRBJ1-2
v_gene: TRBV7-7
abundance: medium-sized
CDR3aa: CASSVPGQGDYGYTF

j_gene: TRBJ2-7
v_gene: TRBV28
abundance: -
CDR3aa: CASTPGQGDEQYF

j_gene: TRBJ1-5
v_gene: TRBV4-3
abundance: -
CDR3aa: CASSQDGAGQPQHF

j_gene: TRBJ2-2
v_gene: TRBV29-1
abundance: -
CDR3aa: CSVAGANTGELFF

j_gene: TRBJ2-4
v_gene: TRBV20-1
abundance: -
CDR3aa: CSARDMGRENIQYF

j_gene: TRBJ2-1
v_gene: TRBV5-5
abundance: -
CDR3aa: CASILAGDNYNEQFF